This T cell receptor (beta chain) came from a study of patients and donors after allogeneic stem cell transplantation. The CDR3 extends over 16 amino acids. V lost 1 base, J lost 0 bases, and 10 bases lay in between. CDR1 and CDR2 (germline): MGHRA, YSYEKL. This clonotype has ten or more counts. Via MiXCR, TCRdb re-called the RT-PCR reads, giving one row per CDR3 protein. The table shows approximately 250,000 distinct CDR3 sequences, with over 12% occurring only once. This TCR derives from a human donor who was either an allogeneic HSCT recipient or a stem cell or donor lymphocyte infusion donor (not recorded which). It is not recorded whose cells these are; they may come from a transplant donor. Sequenced sample: blood, either unsorted or a sorted T cell fraction (not recorded which). The chain links TRBV4-1 to TRBJ2-1, with D hard to call. This chain's CDR3 is CASSQGLSGSYNEQFF. CDR3 coding DNA: TGCGCCAGCAGCCAAGGACTCTCGGGCTCCTACAATGAGCAGTTCTTC.